The 28 T cell receptor beta chains presented below share a single source sample, sequenced in a study of cytomegalovirus exposure and HLA in healthy donors. The PCR ran on 60 Vbeta and 13 Jbeta primers. The repertoire was sequenced with immunoSEQ multiplex PCR; TCRdb's copy has only in-frame clones and lacks some. This sample carries over 100,000 clones, roughly 83% of them seen once, and the ten largest clones take about 2.7%. Sequenced: PBMCs. The origin of the receptors is a woman between 18 and 30 years old in good health and CMV-seropositive.

The rearrangement joins TRBV7-9 to TRBJ2-1, with 8 bases that match TRBD2. This CDR3 is built from 15 residues. V dropped 2 bases and J dropped 2; count of bases not matched to a gene: 2. Germline-derived CDR1 and CDR2 are SEHNR and FQNEAQ (reference sequence). The CDR3 DNA sequence: TGTGCCAGCAGCTTAAAGACTAGCGCCTACAATGAGCAGTTCTTC. This sequence encodes CASSLKTSAYNEQFF.

The rearrangement joins TRBV7-8 to TRBJ2-1, with a possible D match to TRBD2 (7 bases). From germline, CDR1 is SGHVS and CDR2 FQNEAQ. CDR3 length: 18 amino acids. The germline V and J ends were trimmed by 3 bases and 8 bases, with 26 bases remaining between them. The CDR3 reads CASSFRGVRRGRGDEQFF. In DNA, the CDR3 is TGTGCCAGCAGCTTTAGGGGGGTTCGGCGCGGGAGAGGGGATGAGCAGTTCTTC.

The CDR3 loop is CASSYYSTSSYEQYF. The DNA for the CDR3 is TGCGCCAGCAGCTACTACTCGACTAGCAGCTACGAGCAGTACTTC. This chain uses TRBV4-1 with TRBJ2-7; 7 bases are a match to TRBD2. Germline V CDR1 and CDR2: MGHRA, YSYEKL. CDR3 length: 15 residues. J gave up 3 bases and V 5 bases, and 10 bases lay outside the gene matches.

The V and J genes are TRBV12-5 and TRBJ2-1; D might be TRBD2 (6 bases). The ends were cut back, 3 bases at V and 0 bases at J, with 18 bases in the middle. CDR1 and CDR2 (germline): LGHNT, FRNRAP. The CDR3 sequence is 18 residues long. The CDR3 region has the DNA TGTGCTAGTGGTTTCGGGGGATCCAGGGTGAGCTCCTACAATGAGCAGTTCTTC. Its protein product is CASGFGGSRVSSYNEQFF.

J is TRBJ1-5 and V is TRBV10-3; 7 bases align to TRBD1. CDR3 length: 15 residues. CDR1 and CDR2 from the germline V gene are ENHRY and SYGVKD. Losses at the gene ends were 2 bases for V and 3 bases for J; bases not matched to a gene: 4. The CDR3 bases are TGTGCCATCAGTGAGGGGACAGTATTCAATCAGCCCCAGCATTTT. Amino acids: CAISEGTVFNQPQHF.

The chain carries TRBV19 and TRBJ1-5, with TRBD1 matching 10 bases. CDR1 and CDR2 from the germline V gene are LNHDA and SQIVND (reference sequence). Trimming at V came to 4 bases and at J to 6 bases, leaving 6 bases not matched to a gene. The CDR3 consists of 15 residues. The CDR3 DNA reads as TGTGCCAGTAGTAGCCGTGACAGGGGGCTTCAGCCCCAGCATTTT. It translates to CASSSRDRGLQPQHF. The full variable domain, rest sourced from reference TRBV19 and TRBJ1-5, is DGGITQSPKYLFRKEGQNVTLSCEQNLNHDAMYWYRQDPGQGLRLIYYSQIVNDFQKGDIAEGYSVSREKKESFPLTVTSAQKNPTAFYLCASSSRDRGLQPQHFGDGTRLSIL.

The count of this clone is one. The chain couples TRBV9 to TRBJ2-7, with TRBD2 as a possible D gene (5 bases). CDR1 and CDR2 from the germline V gene are SGDLS and YYNGEE. Trimming took 0 bases from V and 2 from J, leaving 9 bases between them. The CDR3 is made up of 14 amino acids. CDR3 protein: CASSVGGPTYEQYF. The CDR3 DNA follows: TGTGCCAGCAGCGTAGGCGGGCCCACCTACGAGCAGTACTTC.

This rearrangement joins TRBV6-5 to TRBJ1-5; D possibly corresponds to TRBD1 (6 bases). V was clipped by 5 bases and J by 4 bases, with 12 bases between them. In germline, CDR1 is MNHEY, CDR2 SVGAGI. The CDR3 is made up of 14 amino acids. The CDR3 spells CASSTGIFNQPQHF. The CDR3 DNA is TGTGCCAGCAGTACAGGGATCTTTAATCAGCCCCAGCATTTT.

This chain connects TRBV5-6 to TRBJ2-7, with TRBD1 matching 7 bases. The germline V gene has CDR1 SGHDT and CDR2 YYEEEE. This CDR3 is 13 amino acids long. After removal of 4 bases from V and 1 base from J, the junction contained 2 bases not matched to a gene. The CDR3 DNA reads as TGTGCCAGCAGCGGGACAGTTTCCTACGAGCAGTACTTC. Its translation: CASSGTVSYEQYF.

This rearrangement joins TRBV6-5 to TRBJ2-1; D not resolved. This CDR3 comprises 13 residues. Per the germline V gene, CDR1 is MNHEY and CDR2 is SVGAGI. The V end lost 7 bases, the J end lost 7 bases, and 14 bases lay between the germline ends. The CDR3 nucleotides read TGTGCCAGCACCAAAATTCTAACTAATGAGCAGTTCTTC. Its protein product is CASTKILTNEQFF.

The chain joins TRBV6-5 to TRBJ2-7, with 10 bases aligning to TRBD1. Unmatched junction bases numbered 5, after V lost 5 bases and J lost 4 bases. CDR3 size: 14 residues. The V gene's germline CDR1 is MNHEY and CDR2 SVGAGI. The CDR3 DNA reads TGTGCCAGCAGTACGACAGGGGGCCCTTACGAGCAGTACTTC. It specifies CASSTTGGPYEQYF.

The chain couples TRBV2 to TRBJ1-1; TRBD1 matches 7 bases. V shed 8 bases, J shed 1 base, and the junction held 4 bases outside the gene matches. The CDR3 contains 13 residues. Germline V gene data show CDR1 as SNHLY and CDR2 as FYNNEI. The CDR3 region has the DNA TGTGCCAGCGGACGACAGGGGAACACTGAAGCTTTCTTT. The encoded protein is CASGRQGNTEAFF. The variable domain in full, with the rest retrieved from reference TRBV2 and TRBJ1-1, is EPEVTQTPSHQVTQMGQEVILRCVPISNHLYFYWYRQILGQKVEFLVSFYNNEISEKSEIFDDQFSVERPDGSNFTLKIRSTKLEDSAMYFCASGRQGNTEAFFGQGTRLTVV.

V usage is TRBV5-6 and J usage is TRBJ2-1; the D gene is possibly TRBD1 (6 bases). The germline gives CDR1 SGHDT, CDR2 YYEEEE. Trimming shortened V by 1 base and J by 2 bases, and 10 bases separated the two germline ends. The CDR3 spans 15 residues. The CDR3 nucleotides are TGTGCCAGCAGCTTGCCCAGGGGACCCTACAATGAGCAGTTCTTC. Translated, it gives CASSLPRGPYNEQFF.

V is TRBV6-6 and J is TRBJ2-5, with 7 bases matching TRBD1. This CDR3 comprises 14 residues. V was clipped by 5 bases and J by 5 bases; unmatched bases: 8. Germline CDR1 reads MNHNY; CDR2 reads SVGAGI (reference sequence). CDR3 coding DNA: TGTGCCAGCAGTCCAGAGACAGGGCGGGAGACCCAGTACTTC. It codes for CASSPETGRETQYF.

This chain joins TRBV6-1 and TRBJ1-1, with D unclear. Germline values: CDR1 MNHNS, CDR2 SASEGT. V dropped 11 bases and J dropped 0 bases, with 13 bases sitting between them. CDR3 length: 13 residues. CDR3 nucleotides: TGTGCCGGGCGTCATGTCATGAACACTGAAGCTTTCTTT. It yields the protein CAGRHVMNTEAFF.

V and J are TRBV5-7 and TRBJ1-1; D is uncertain. TRBV5-7 is given ORF status, its function remaining uncertain. V was cut by 2 bases and J by 5 bases, with 10 bases left in between. The CDR3 totals 13 residues. The CDR3 DNA is TGTGCCAGCAGCTTCCATGTCGGGACTGAAGCTTTCTTT. The encoded protein is CASSFHVGTEAFF.

This clone appeared a single time. CDR3 in amino acids: CASSIWTGSTDTQYF. In DNA, the CDR3 is TGTGCCAGTAGTATTTGGACAGGCAGCACAGATACGCAGTATTTT. J is TRBJ2-3 and V is TRBV19; TRBD1 matches at 7 bases. The CDR3 contains 15 residues. J gave up 0 bases and V 3 bases, and 3 bases lay outside the gene matches. The V gene's germline CDR1 is LNHDA and CDR2 SQIVND (reference sequence).

V usage is TRBV7-3 and J usage is TRBJ2-2, with 7 bases that match TRBD2. The CDR3 length is 16 residues. The germline CDR1 and CDR2 sequences are SGHTA and FQGTGA. Trimming at V came to 6 bases and at J to 4 bases, leaving 11 bases not matched to a gene. In nucleotides, the CDR3 is TGTGCCAGCAGGGTGCCGGGACTAAGGGCCACCGGGGAGCTGTTTTTT. This gives the protein CASRVPGLRATGELFF.

The DNA for the CDR3 is TGTGCCAGCAGTTATTATCAGGGTCAGGTGGGCAATGAGCAGTTCTTC. Translated: CASSYYQGQVGNEQFF. This chain links TRBV6-5 with TRBJ2-1; perhaps TRBD1 as D (5 bases). Trimming took 3 bases from V and 6 from J, leaving 18 bases between them. Germline CDR1 reads MNHEY; CDR2 reads SVGAGI. The CDR3 contains 16 residues.

V is TRBV2 and J is TRBJ1-3; D is unresolved. The V end was cut by 4 bases, the J end by 3 bases, with 10 bases between. CDR1 is SNHLY and CDR2 is FYNNEI in the germline V gene. CDR3 length: 14 amino acids. CDR3 DNA: TGTGCCAGCAGTGCTCGCGGCGGTGGAAACACCATATATTTT. Amino acids: CASSARGGGNTIYF.

The CDR3 protein is CASSSRKGNEQFF. Written as DNA, the CDR3 is TGTGCCAGCAGCTCCCGAAAGGGGAATGAGCAGTTCTTC. The V call is TRBV7-3, the J call TRBJ2-1, with D possibly TRBD1 on 5 matching bases. Trimming pared 4 bases from V and 7 bases from J, leaving 11 bases between. The CDR3 consists of 13 residues. Germline loops: CDR1 SGHTA, CDR2 FQGTGA.

The chain uses TRBV30 and TRBJ2-5; 8 bases map to TRBD1. Germline V gene lookup returns CDR1 GTSNPN and CDR2 SVGIG (reference sequence). Losses at the gene ends were 3 bases for V and 5 bases for J; bases not matched to a gene: 5. The CDR3 loop spans 13 amino acids. The CDR3 region is CAWRARGLETQYF. CDR3 nucleotide sequence: TGTGCCTGGAGGGCCAGGGGGCTGGAGACCCAGTACTTC. Full variable domain (missing parts from reference TRBV30 and TRBJ2-5): SQTIHQWPATLVQPVGSPLSLECTVEGTSNPNLYWYRQAAGRGLQLLFYSVGIGQISSEVPQNLSASRPQDRQFILSSKKLLLSDSGFYLCAWRARGLETQYFGPGTRLLVL.

The rearrangement uses TRBV5-4 and TRBJ2-1, with 8 nucleotides matching TRBD2. Germline V CDR1 and CDR2: SGHNT, YYREEE (reference sequence). This CDR3 has 16 amino acids. V was clipped by 2 bases and J by 7 bases; unmatched bases: 11. CDR3 sequence (DNA): TGTGCCAGCAGCTTCCCCTTCGGGAGGGACGGGAATGAGCAGTTCTTC. The encoded protein is CASSFPFGRDGNEQFF.

The V call is TRBV7-9, the J call TRBJ2-5; 7 nucleotides match TRBD2. Trimming removed 5 bases from V and 2 bases from J; junction bases left unmatched: 2. The germline V gene has CDR1 SEHNR and CDR2 FQNEAQ (reference sequence). The CDR3 has 13 residues. For the CDR3, the DNA is TGTGCCAGCAGCCGCGGGAGTCAAGAGACCCAGTACTTC. Its translation is CASSRGSQETQYF.

This chain links TRBV6-5 with TRBJ1-5; D is unclear. This CDR3 is built from 13 residues. Germline loops: CDR1 MNHEY, CDR2 SVGAGI. V was trimmed by 2 bases and J by 3 bases, leaving 5 bases between them. DNA for the CDR3: TGTGCCAGCAGTTACAGCCCCAATCAGCCCCAGCATTTT. Amino acid sequence: CASSYSPNQPQHF.

The chain employs TRBV27 and TRBJ1-5; TRBD1 agrees at 7 bases. V lost 2 bases and J lost 15; bases outside the gene matches: 7. The CDR3 runs 12 residues. From germline, CDR1 is MNHEY and CDR2 SMNVEV (reference sequence). The CDR3 coding sequence is TGTGCCAGCAGTTTAAGGGGGACAGCCTTGCATTTT. It codes for CASSLRGTALHF.

The chain combines TRBV7-8 with TRBJ1-4; no clear D. V was pared by 0 bases and J by 3 bases, with 11 bases between. CDR1 is SGHVS and CDR2 is FQNEAQ in the germline V gene. The CDR3 has 16 residues. CDR3 DNA: TGTGCCAGCAGCTTAGCGCGGTACTTCTCTAATGAAAAACTGTTTTTT. Residues: CASSLARYFSNEKLFF.

The chain couples TRBV5-7 to TRBJ1-3; D call uncertain. TRBV5-7 is identified as an open reading frame with a role that is uncertain. Trimming took off 4 bases at V and 0 bases at J, with 11 bases between the two ends. The CDR3 has 15 amino acids. CDR3 sequence: CASSADSSSGNTIYF. The CDR3 DNA sequence: TGTGCCAGCAGCGCGGACTCGAGCTCTGGAAACACCATATATTTT.